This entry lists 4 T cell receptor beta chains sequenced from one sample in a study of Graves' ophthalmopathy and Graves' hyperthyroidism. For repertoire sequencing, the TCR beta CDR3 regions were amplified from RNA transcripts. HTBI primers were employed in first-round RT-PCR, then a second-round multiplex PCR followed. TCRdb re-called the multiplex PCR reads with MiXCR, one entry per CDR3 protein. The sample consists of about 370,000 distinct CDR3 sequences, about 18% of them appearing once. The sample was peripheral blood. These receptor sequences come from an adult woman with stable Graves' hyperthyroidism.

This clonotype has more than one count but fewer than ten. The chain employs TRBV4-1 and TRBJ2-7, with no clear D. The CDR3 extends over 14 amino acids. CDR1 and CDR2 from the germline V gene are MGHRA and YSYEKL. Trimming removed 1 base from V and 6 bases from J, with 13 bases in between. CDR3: CASSQAQFTGEQYF. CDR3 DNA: TGCGCCAGCAGCCAAGCGCAGTTTACGGGCGAGCAGTACTTC.

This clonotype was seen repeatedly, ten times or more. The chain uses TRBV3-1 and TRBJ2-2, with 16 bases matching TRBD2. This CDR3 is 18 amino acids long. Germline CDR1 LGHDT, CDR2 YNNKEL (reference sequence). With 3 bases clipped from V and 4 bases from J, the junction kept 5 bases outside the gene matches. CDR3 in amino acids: CASSQGLAGGTFTGELFF. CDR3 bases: TGTGCCAGCAGCCAGGGACTAGCGGGAGGGACGTTCACCGGGGAGCTGTTTTTT. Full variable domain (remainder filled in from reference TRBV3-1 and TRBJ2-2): DTAVSQTPKYLVTQMGNDKSIKCEQNLGHDTMYWYKQDSKKFLKIMFSYNNKELIINETVPNRFSPKSPDKAHLNLHINSLELGDSAVYFCASSQGLAGGTFTGELFFGEGSRLTVL.

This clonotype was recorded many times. The CDR3 reads CATSRSSGSTSYEQYF. In DNA, the CDR3 is TGTGCCACCAGCAGGTCCAGCGGGAGCACCTCCTACGAGCAGTACTTC. The chain employs TRBV15 and TRBJ2-7; 8 nucleotides align to TRBD2. The germline V gene has CDR1 LNHNV and CDR2 YYDKDF (reference sequence). Unmatched junction bases numbered 7, after V lost 3 bases and J lost 0 bases. This CDR3 contains 16 residues.

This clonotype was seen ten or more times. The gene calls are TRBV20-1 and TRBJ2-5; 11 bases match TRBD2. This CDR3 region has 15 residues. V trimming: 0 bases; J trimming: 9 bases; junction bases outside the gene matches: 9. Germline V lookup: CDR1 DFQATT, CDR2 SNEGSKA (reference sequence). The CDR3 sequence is CSARDGTSGQGPQYF. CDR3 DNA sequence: TGCAGTGCTAGAGATGGGACTAGCGGTCAGGGGCCCCAGTACTTC.